This is a list of T cell receptor beta chains from one sample in a study of blood T cells in healthy people across ages. Via MiXCR, TCRdb re-called the 5' RACE reads, giving one row per CDR3 protein. Altogether roughly 1,800,000 distinct CDR3 sequences are present, approximately 50% being singletons, with the ten largest covering over 2%. Sequenced input: blood. The receptors shown here come from a woman aged 40-49 years in good health. The CDR3 runs from the conserved cysteine through the conserved F or W. Each record gives: D gene, V gene, clone size, J gene, CDR3 protein, CDR3 DNA. A D gene is named only where the DNA matches it firmly. Not all rows give a size; the values are once, few, many and, for expanded clones, a class.

>TRBD1|TRBV5-1|-|TRBJ1-2
CASSLDTRDRGSGYTF
TGCGCCAGCAGCTTGGACACCCGGGACAGGGGTTCCGGCTACACCTTC
>TRBD2|TRBV6-5|few|TRBJ2-5
CASSTPGGRYETQYF
TGTGCCAGCAGCACACCGGGGGGGAGATATGAGACCCAGTACTTC
>-|TRBV7-2|few|TRBJ2-6
CASSLVGVGANVLTF
TGTGCCAGCAGCTTAGTTGGGGTTGGGGCCAACGTCCTGACTTTC
>-|TRBV6-2/TRBV6-3|few|TRBJ2-1
CASSRLGGGPYNEQFF
TGTGCCAGCAGTCGCCTAGGGGGTGGACCGTACAATGAGCAGTTCTTC
>TRBD2|TRBV12-3/TRBV12-4|-|TRBJ2-3
CASSSERDPDTQYF
TGTGCCAGCAGTTCTGAGCGGGACCCAGATACGCAGTATTTT
>-|TRBV5-4|-|TRBJ2-3
CASSLEAAGTQYF
TGTGCCAGCAGCTTGGAAGCGGCGGGTACGCAGTATTTT
>TRBD1|TRBV29-1|once|TRBJ2-7
CSVEGTGKTYEQYF
TGCAGCGTTGAAGGGACAGGGAAGACCTACGAGCAGTACTTC
>TRBD2|TRBV7-2|-|TRBJ2-4
CASSPDLAGPYVEQYF
TGTGCCAGCAGCCCGGACTTAGCGGGGCCTTATGTTGAGCAGTACTTC
>-|TRBV7-2|few|TRBJ2-1
CASSHRRGFGNEQFF
TGTGCCAGCAGCCACCGACGCGGTTTTGGCAATGAGCAGTTCTTC
>-|TRBV7-2|many|TRBJ2-7
CASSLWGDEQYF
TGTGCCAGCAGCTTATGGGGGGACGAGCAGTACTTC
>TRBD2|TRBV28|few|TRBJ2-7
CASSSGLVGDEQYF
TGTGCCAGCAGCTCGGGACTAGTCGGCGACGAGCAGTACTTC
>-|TRBV7-2|-|TRBJ2-4
CASSLLPSTLAKNIQYF
TGTGCCAGCAGCTTACTCCCCAGCACTTTAGCCAAAAACATTCAGTACTTC
>TRBD2|TRBV9|-|TRBJ2-3
CASSVERLAGIDTQYF
TGTGCCAGCAGCGTAGAAAGACTAGCGGGGATAGATACGCAGTATTTT
>-|TRBV7-2|-|TRBJ1-1
CASSLQRVNTEAFF
TGTGCCAGCAGCTTACAGAGAGTGAACACTGAAGCTTTCTTT
>TRBD1|TRBV7-2|many|TRBJ2-4
CASSPDRGRQSNIQYF
TGTGCCAGCAGCCCAGACAGGGGGCGGCAATCAAACATTCAGTACTTC
>-|TRBV20-1|-|TRBJ2-7
CSAYYRAYEQYF
TGCAGTGCTTATTACAGGGCCTACGAGCAGTACTTC
>TRBD1|TRBV7-8|-|TRBJ1-4
CASSSRQGREEKLFF
TGTGCCAGCAGCTCGAGACAGGGGAGGGAAGAAAAACTGTTTTTT
>TRBD1|TRBV10-3|-|TRBJ2-1
CAIKRTGVNNEQFF
TGTGCCATCAAGCGGACAGGGGTCAACAATGAGCAGTTCTTC
>TRBD2|TRBV5-1|many|TRBJ2-1
CASSLLAGVNEQFF
TGCGCCAGCAGCCTACTAGCGGGGGTCAATGAGCAGTTCTTC
>-|TRBV7-2|few|TRBJ2-7
CASSFQETWDEQYF
TGTGCCAGCAGCTTTCAGGAGACTTGGGACGAGCAGTACTTC
>-|TRBV6-2/TRBV6-3|few|TRBJ1-2
CASSYDGFYGYTF
TGTGCCAGCAGTTACGACGGTTTCTATGGCTACACCTTC
>TRBD2|TRBV28|-|TRBJ2-7
CASSLPLLATPGDEQYF
TGTGCCAGCAGTTTACCCTTACTAGCGACGCCGGGGGACGAGCAGTACTTC
>-|TRBV20-1|-|TRBJ1-2
CSASGDQRDNYGYTF
TGCAGTGCTAGCGGGGACCAGAGGGATAACTATGGCTACACCTTC
>-|TRBV4-3|-|TRBJ2-5
CASSQAGVTEGQETQYF
TGCGCCAGCAGCCAAGCGGGCGTTACGGAGGGGCAAGAGACCCAGTACTTC
>TRBD2|TRBV2|few|TRBJ2-5
CASSVGPTSGQETQYF
TGTGCCAGCAGTGTTGGGCCGACTAGCGGTCAAGAGACCCAGTACTTC
>-|TRBV5-1|-|TRBJ2-1
CASSATTPSSYNEQFF
TGCGCCAGCAGCGCAACTACACCGAGCTCCTACAATGAGCAGTTCTTC
>-|TRBV6-5|once|TRBJ2-2
CASSETGELFF
TGTGCCAGCAGTGAAACCGGGGAGCTGTTTTTT
>-|TRBV5-1|-|TRBJ2-6
CASSLAANSGASVLTF
TGCGCCAGCAGCTTGGCGGCCAACTCTGGGGCCAGCGTCCTGACTTTC
>-|TRBV20-1|-|TRBJ2-5
CSASEGPGDTQYF
TGCAGTGCTAGTGAGGGACCGGGGGATACCCAGTACTTC
>TRBD2|TRBV24-1|-|TRBJ2-3
CATSDQRGGPADTQYF
TGTGCCACCAGTGATCAGCGGGGGGGCCCCGCAGATACGCAGTATTTT
>-|TRBV29-1|-|TRBJ1-5
CSVGDGTGTGQPQHF
TGCAGCGTCGGCGACGGGACGGGGACGGGACAGCCCCAGCATTTT
>-|TRBV29-1|-|TRBJ2-7
CSVGHPGNEQYF
TGCAGCGTAGGGCACCCGGGAAACGAGCAGTACTTC
>-|TRBV20-1|-|TRBJ2-1
CSARSGTSSVAYNEQFF
TGCAGTGCTAGATCTGGGACTTCCTCAGTCGCCTACAATGAGCAGTTCTTC
>TRBD1|TRBV19|-|TRBJ2-5
CASSFGTGFQETQYF
TGTGCCAGTAGTTTCGGGACAGGGTTCCAAGAGACCCAGTACTTC
>-|TRBV11-2|few|TRBJ2-4
CASSPGGVAGIQYF
TGTGCCAGCAGCCCCGGAGGGGTAGCAGGAATTCAGTACTTC
>-|TRBV9|-|TRBJ2-3
CASSVVGVADTQYF
TGTGCCAGCAGCGTAGTTGGGGTTGCAGATACGCAGTATTTT
>-|TRBV6-5|few|TRBJ2-1
CATLSSYNEQFF
TGTGCCACCCTGAGCTCCTACAATGAGCAGTTCTTC
>TRBD1|TRBV7-2|once|TRBJ2-7
CASSLGAGGAGASEQYF
TGTGCCAGCAGCTTAGGTGCAGGGGGCGCGGGCGCCAGCGAGCAGTACTTC
>TRBD1|TRBV27|-|TRBJ2-7
CASSKDRSSYEQYF
TGTGCCAGCTCGAAGGACAGGAGCTCCTACGAGCAGTACTTC
>TRBD1|TRBV7-2|-|TRBJ2-5
CASSSPRDRAGNEQYF
TGTGCCAGCAGTTCACCTCGGGACAGGGCAGGCAATGAGCAGTACTTC
>-|TRBV6-2/TRBV6-3|-|TRBJ1-1
CASSLGSPTEAFF
TGTGCCAGCAGTTTGGGCAGTCCCACTGAAGCTTTCTTT
>-|TRBV2|-|TRBJ1-2
CASSEGRHTF
TGTGCCAGCAGTGAGGGACGGCACACCTTC
>-|TRBV12-3/TRBV12-4|-|TRBJ1-6
CASSFIPEPLHF
TGTGCCAGCAGTTTTATCCCAGAGCCCCTCCACTTT
>-|TRBV14|-|TRBJ2-7
CASSEAGQWTYEQYF
TGTGCCAGCAGTGAAGCGGGACAGTGGACCTACGAGCAGTACTTC
>-|TRBV6-2/TRBV6-3|few|TRBJ1-2
CASRHQTVPNYGYTF
TGTGCCAGCAGACACCAGACAGTACCTAACTATGGCTACACCTTC
>-|TRBV28|-|TRBJ1-2
CASKHPGDPSVVGYTF
TGTGCCAGCAAGCACCCCGGGGACCCTTCTGTTGTCGGCTACACCTTC
>-|TRBV20-1|-|TRBJ2-3
CSATDRDSTSTDTRYF
TGCAGTGCGACAGACCGGGACAGTACTAGCACAGATACGCGGTATTTT
>-|TRBV24-1|-|TRBJ2-6
CATSDNPGANVLTF
TGTGCCACCAGTGATAACCCTGGGGCCAACGTCCTGACTTTC
>-|TRBV12-3/TRBV12-4|few|TRBJ1-5
CASSPNLYQPQHF
TGTGCCAGCAGCCCTAATTTATACCAGCCCCAGCATTTT